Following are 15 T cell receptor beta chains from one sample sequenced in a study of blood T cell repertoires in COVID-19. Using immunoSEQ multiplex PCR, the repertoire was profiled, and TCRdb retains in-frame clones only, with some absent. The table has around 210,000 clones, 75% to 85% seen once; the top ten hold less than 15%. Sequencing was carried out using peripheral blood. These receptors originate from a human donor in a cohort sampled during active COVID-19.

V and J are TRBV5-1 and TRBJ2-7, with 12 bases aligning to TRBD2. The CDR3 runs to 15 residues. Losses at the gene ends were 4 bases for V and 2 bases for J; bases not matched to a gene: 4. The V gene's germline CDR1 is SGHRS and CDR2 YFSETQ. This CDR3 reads CASSPWTSGTYEQYF. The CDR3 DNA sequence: TGCGCCAGCAGCCCCTGGACTAGCGGGACCTACGAGCAGTACTTC.

For the CDR3, the DNA is TGCGCCAGCAGCCAATCGGACAGGGGATACACTGAAGCTTTCTTT. Translating gives CASSQSDRGYTEAFF. The chain recombines TRBV5-1 with TRBJ1-1, with TRBD1 identical over 9 bases. Germline CDR1 SGHRS, CDR2 YFSETQ. The CDR3 contains 15 residues. V trimming: 4 bases; J trimming: 3 bases; junction bases outside the gene matches: 7.

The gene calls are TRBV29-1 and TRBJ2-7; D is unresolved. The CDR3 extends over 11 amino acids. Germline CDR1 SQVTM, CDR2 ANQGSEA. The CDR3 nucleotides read TGCAACCTCCTAAGATGGAGCGAGCAGTACTTC. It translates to CNLLRWSEQYF.

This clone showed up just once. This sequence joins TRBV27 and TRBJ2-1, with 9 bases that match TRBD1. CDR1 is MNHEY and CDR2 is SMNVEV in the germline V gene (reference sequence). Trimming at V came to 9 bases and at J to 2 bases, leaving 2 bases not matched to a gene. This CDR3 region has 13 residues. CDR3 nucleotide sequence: TGTGCCAGTCGGGACAGGGCCTACAATGAGCAGTTCTTC. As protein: CASRDRAYNEQFF.

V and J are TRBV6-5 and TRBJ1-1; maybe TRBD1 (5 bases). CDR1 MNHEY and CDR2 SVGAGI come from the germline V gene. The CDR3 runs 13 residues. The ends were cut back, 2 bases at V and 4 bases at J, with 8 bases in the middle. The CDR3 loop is CASSYVGGTEAFF. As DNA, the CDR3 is TGTGCCAGCAGTTACGTGGGGGGCACTGAAGCTTTCTTT.

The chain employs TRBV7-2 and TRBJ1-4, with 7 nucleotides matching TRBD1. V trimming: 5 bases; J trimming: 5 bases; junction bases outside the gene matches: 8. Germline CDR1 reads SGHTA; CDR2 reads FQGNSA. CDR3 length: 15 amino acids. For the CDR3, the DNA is TGTGCCAGCAGCCCTAGGGGGCGGCAAAATGAAAAACTGTTTTTT. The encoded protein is CASSPRGRQNEKLFF.

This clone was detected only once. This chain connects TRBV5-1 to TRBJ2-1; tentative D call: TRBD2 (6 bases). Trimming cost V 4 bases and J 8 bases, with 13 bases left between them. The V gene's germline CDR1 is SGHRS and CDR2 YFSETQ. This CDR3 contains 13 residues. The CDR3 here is CASSPRGNDEQFF. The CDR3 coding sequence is TGCGCCAGCAGCCCGCGGGGTAACGATGAGCAGTTCTTC.

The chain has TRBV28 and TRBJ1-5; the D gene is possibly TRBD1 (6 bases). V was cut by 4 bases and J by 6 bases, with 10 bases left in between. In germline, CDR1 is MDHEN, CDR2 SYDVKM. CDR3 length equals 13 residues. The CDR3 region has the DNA TGTGCCAGCAGTTCAGGGGTAGGTCAGCCCCAGCATTTT. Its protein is CASSSGVGQPQHF. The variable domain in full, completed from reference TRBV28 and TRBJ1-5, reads DVKVTQSSRYLVKRTGEKVFLECVQDMDHENMFWYRQDPGLGLRLIYFSYDVKMKEKGDIPEGYSVSREKKERFSLILESASTNQTSMYLCASSSGVGQPQHFGDGTRLSIL.

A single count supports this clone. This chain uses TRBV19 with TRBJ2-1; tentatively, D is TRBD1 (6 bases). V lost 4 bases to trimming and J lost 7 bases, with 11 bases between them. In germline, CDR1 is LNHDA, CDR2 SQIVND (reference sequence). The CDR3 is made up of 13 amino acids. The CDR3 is CASSRQEANEQFF. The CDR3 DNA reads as TGTGCCAGTAGTAGACAGGAGGCGAATGAGCAGTTCTTC.

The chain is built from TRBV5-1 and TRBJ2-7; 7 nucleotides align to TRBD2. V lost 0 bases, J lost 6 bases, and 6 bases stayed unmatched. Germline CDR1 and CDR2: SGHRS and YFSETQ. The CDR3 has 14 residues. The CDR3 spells CASSLGTGGGEQYF. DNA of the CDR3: TGCGCCAGCAGCTTGGGAACGGGGGGAGGCGAGCAGTACTTC. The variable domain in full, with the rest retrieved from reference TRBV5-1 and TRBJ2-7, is KAGVTQTPRYLIKTRGQQVTLSCSPISGHRSVSWYQQTPGQGLQFLFEYFSETQRNKGNFPGRFSGRQFSNSRSEMNVSTLELGDSALYLCASSLGTGGGEQYFGPGTRLTVT.

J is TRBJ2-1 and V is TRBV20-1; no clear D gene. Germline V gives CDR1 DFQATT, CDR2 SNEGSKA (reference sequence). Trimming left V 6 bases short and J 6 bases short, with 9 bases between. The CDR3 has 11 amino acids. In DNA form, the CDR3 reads TGCAGTGCCCTCCTCGGCAATGAGCAGTTCTTC. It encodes CSALLGNEQFF.

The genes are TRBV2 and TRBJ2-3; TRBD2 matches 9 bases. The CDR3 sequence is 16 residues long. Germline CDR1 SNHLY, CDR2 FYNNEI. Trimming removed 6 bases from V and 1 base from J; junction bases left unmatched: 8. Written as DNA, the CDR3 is TGTGCCAGCAGATCTCTAGCGGGACTGGGCACAGATACGCAGTATTTT. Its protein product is CASRSLAGLGTDTQYF.

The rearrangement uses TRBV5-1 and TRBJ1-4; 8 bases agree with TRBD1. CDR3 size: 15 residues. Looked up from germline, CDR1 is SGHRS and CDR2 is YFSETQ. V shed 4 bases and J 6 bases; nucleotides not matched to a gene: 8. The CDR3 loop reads CASSGRGRPDEKLFF. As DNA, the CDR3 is TGCGCCAGCAGCGGCAGGGGGCGCCCCGATGAAAAACTGTTTTTT.

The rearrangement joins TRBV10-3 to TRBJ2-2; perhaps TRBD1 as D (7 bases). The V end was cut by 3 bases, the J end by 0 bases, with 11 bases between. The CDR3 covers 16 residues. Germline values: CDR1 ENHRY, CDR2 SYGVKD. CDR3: CAISDRGTANTGELFF. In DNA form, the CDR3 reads TGTGCCATCAGTGATCGCGGGACAGCGAACACCGGGGAGCTGTTTTTT.

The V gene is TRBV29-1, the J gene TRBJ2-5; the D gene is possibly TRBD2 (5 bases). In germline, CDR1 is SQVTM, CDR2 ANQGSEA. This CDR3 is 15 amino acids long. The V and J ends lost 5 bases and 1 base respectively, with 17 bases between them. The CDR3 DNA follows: TGCAGCGTTAGGGAGTGGGAGAGGCTCCAAGAGACCCAGTACTTC. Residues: CSVREWERLQETQYF.